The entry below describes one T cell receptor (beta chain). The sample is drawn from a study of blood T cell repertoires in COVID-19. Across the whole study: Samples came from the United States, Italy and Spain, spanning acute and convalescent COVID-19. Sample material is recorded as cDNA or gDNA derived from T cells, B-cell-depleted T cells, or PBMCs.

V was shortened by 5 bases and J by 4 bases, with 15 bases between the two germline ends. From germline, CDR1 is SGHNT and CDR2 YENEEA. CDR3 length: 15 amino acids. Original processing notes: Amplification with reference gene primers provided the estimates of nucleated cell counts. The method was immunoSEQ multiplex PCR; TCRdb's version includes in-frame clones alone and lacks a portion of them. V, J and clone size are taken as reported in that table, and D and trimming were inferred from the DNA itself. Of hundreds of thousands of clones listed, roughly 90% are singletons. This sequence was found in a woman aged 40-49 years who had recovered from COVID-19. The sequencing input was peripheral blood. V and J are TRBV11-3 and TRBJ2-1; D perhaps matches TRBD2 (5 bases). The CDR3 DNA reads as TGTGCCAGCAGCCCAAAGCCAGCGGAATACAATGAGCAGTTCTTC. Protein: CASSPKPAEYNEQFF.